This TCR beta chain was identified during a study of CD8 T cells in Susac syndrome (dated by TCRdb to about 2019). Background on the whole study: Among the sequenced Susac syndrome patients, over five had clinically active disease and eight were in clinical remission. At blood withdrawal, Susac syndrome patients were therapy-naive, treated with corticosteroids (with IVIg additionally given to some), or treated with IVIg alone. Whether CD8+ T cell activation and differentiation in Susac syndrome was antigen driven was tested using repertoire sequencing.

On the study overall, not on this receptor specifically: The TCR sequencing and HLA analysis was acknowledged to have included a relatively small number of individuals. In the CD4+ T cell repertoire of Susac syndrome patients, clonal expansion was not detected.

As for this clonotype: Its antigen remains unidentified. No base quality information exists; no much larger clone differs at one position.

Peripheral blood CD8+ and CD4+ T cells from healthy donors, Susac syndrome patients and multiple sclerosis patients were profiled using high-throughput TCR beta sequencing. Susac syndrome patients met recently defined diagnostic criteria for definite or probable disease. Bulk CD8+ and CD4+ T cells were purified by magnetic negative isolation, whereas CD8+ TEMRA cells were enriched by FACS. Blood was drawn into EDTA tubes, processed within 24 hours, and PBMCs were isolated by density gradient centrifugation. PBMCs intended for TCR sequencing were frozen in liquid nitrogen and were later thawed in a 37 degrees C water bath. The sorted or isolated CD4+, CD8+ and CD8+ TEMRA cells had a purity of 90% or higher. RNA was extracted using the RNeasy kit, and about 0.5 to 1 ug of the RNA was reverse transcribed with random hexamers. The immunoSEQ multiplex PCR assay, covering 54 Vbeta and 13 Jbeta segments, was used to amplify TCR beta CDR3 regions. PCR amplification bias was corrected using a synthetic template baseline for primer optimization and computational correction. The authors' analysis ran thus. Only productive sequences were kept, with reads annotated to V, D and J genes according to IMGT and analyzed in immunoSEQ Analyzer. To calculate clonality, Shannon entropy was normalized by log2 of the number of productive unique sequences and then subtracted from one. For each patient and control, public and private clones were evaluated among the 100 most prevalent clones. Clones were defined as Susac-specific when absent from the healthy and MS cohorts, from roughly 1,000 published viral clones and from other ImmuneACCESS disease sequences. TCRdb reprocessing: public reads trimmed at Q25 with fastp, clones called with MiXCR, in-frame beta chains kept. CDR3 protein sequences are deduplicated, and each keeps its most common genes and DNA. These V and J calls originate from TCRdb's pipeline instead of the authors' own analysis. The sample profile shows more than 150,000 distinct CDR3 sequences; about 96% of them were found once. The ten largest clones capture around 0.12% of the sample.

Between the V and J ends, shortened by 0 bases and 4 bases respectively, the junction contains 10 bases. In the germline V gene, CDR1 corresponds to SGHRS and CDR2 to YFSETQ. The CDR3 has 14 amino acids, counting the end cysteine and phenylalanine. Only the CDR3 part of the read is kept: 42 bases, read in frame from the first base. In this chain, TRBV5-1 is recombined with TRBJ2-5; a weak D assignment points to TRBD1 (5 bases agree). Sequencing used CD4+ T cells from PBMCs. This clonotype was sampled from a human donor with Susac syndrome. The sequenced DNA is TGCGCCAGCAGCTTGGGCGGACACAGAGAGACCCAGTACTTC. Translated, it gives CASSLGGHRETQYF.